The 27 T cell receptor beta chains below were found in one sample sequenced in a study of blood T cell repertoires in COVID-19. Data came from immunoSEQ multiplex PCR; TCRdb stores just in-frame clones and leaves some out. Of around 250,000 clones listed, 70% to 85% were seen once; the top ten hold around 2%. The specimen was peripheral blood. Source of these receptors: an elderly woman with acute or convalescent COVID-19.

The chain links TRBV30 to TRBJ1-1; no definite D call. This CDR3 is 15 amino acids long. The V and J ends lost 2 bases and 3 bases respectively, with 16 bases between them. The V gene's germline CDR1 is GTSNPN and CDR2 SVGIG (reference sequence). CDR3: CAWSRGALGDTEAFF. For the CDR3, the DNA is TGTGCCTGGAGTCGGGGAGCCCTCGGCGACACTGAAGCTTTCTTT.

The genes are TRBV15 and TRBJ1-5; no reliable D call. CDR3 length: 13 residues. Germline V gene lookup returns CDR1 LNHNV and CDR2 YYDKDF (reference sequence). With 2 bases removed from V and 11 bases from J, the gap between germline ends came to 13 bases. The CDR3 DNA reads TGTGCCACCAGCAGACAGCGTATCAAGGCCCAGCATTTT. The encoded protein is CATSRQRIKAQHF.

The V call is TRBV7-9, the J call TRBJ1-1, with a tentative D call TRBD1 (6 bases). The CDR3 has 14 residues. Germline V gives CDR1 SEHNR, CDR2 FQNEAQ (reference sequence). Trimming left V 4 bases short and J 10 bases short, with 19 bases between. The CDR3 region has the DNA TGTGCCAGCAGCTCACTCCCGGGGTGGACAGCAGCTTTCTTT. Translation gives CASSSLPGWTAAFF.

The chain couples TRBV2 to TRBJ1-6; 8 bases fit TRBD1. The germline CDR1 and CDR2 sequences are SNHLY and FYNNEI. The CDR3 length is 14 residues. Trimming cost V 5 bases and J 7 bases; bases outside gene matches: 4. For the CDR3, the DNA is TGTGCCAGCAGTTTCGACAGGGGCAATTCACCCCTCCACTTT. This sequence encodes CASSFDRGNSPLHF.

This rearrangement joins TRBV6-6 to TRBJ2-2, with 10 bases lining up with TRBD1. Germline trimming cut 0 bases from V and 2 bases from J; bases unmatched to any gene: 0. The CDR3 has 16 residues. Germline CDR1 and CDR2: MNHNY and SVGAGI (reference sequence). This chain's CDR3 is CASSYSTGGNTGELFF. CDR3 bases: TGTGCCAGCAGTTACTCGACAGGGGGCAACACCGGGGAGCTGTTTTTT.

This rearrangement joins TRBV19 to TRBJ1-5; D unclear. Germline V lookup: CDR1 LNHDA, CDR2 SQIVND (reference sequence). This CDR3 has 11 residues. Trimming removed 5 bases from V and 9 bases from J, with 8 bases in between. DNA of the CDR3: TGTGCCAGTAGTTTTTCAGGGCCCCAGCATTTT. The encoded protein is CASSFSGPQHF.

This rearrangement joins TRBV7-9 to TRBJ1-2; 8 bases are a match to TRBD1. The V segment lost 1 base and the J segment 0 bases; nucleotides outside the gene matches: 4. The V gene's germline CDR1 is SEHNR and CDR2 FQNEAQ (reference sequence). This CDR3 has 16 residues. The CDR3 nucleotides read TGTGCCAGCAGCTTAGGACCGGACAGGGCTAACTATGGCTACACCTTC. Translated: CASSLGPDRANYGYTF. Full variable domain (rest looked up from reference TRBV7-9 and TRBJ1-2): DTGVSQNPRHKITKRGQNVTFRCDPISEHNRLYWYRQTLGQGPEFLTYFQNEAQLEKSRLLSDRFSAERPKGSFSTLEIQRTEQGDSAMYLCASSLGPDRANYGYTFGSGTRLTVV.

The CDR3 loop is CASSLAPGGNYGYTF. The CDR3 coding sequence is TGTGCCAGCAGCTTAGCTCCAGGAGGCAACTATGGCTACACCTTC. This chain joins TRBV7-2 and TRBJ1-2; D not certain. The CDR3 contains 15 residues. V was shortened by 0 bases and J by 2 bases, with 10 bases between the two germline ends. CDR1 and CDR2 from the germline V gene are SGHTA and FQGNSA.

The chain combines TRBV23-1 with TRBJ2-2, with D possibly TRBD1 on 5 matching bases. TRBV23-1 is marked as an open reading frame, function uncertain. V was clipped by 2 bases and J by 0 bases, with 13 bases between them. This CDR3 comprises 17 residues. The CDR3 DNA follows: TGCGCCAGCAGTCAAGGGCGTCAGGGAACGAACACCGGGGAGCTGTTTTTT. Translating gives CASSQGRQGTNTGELFF.

The chain employs TRBV11-2 and TRBJ2-7; 13 bases line up with TRBD2. CDR1 is SGHAT and CDR2 is FQNNGV in the germline V gene. V dropped 4 bases and J dropped 2; count of bases not matched to a gene: 5. This CDR3 comprises 16 residues. CDR3 amino acids: CASSSGLAGITYEQYF. The CDR3 DNA is TGTGCCAGCAGCTCGGGACTAGCGGGGATTACCTACGAGCAGTACTTC.

CDR3 sequence: CASSLGGGGNNEQFF. CDR3 nucleotides: TGTGCCAGCAGCTTAGGTGGGGGGGGTAACAATGAGCAGTTCTTC. This rearrangement joins TRBV7-2 to TRBJ2-1; 7 nucleotides agree with TRBD2. The germline gives CDR1 SGHTA, CDR2 FQGNSA. V lost 1 base to trimming and J lost 5 bases; unmatched junction nucleotides: 5. The CDR3 extends over 15 amino acids.

This rearrangement joins TRBV28 to TRBJ2-1, with D possibly being TRBD1 (6 bases). V was cut by 2 bases and J by 3 bases, with 14 bases left in between. The CDR3 extends over 16 amino acids. Looked up from germline, CDR1 is MDHEN and CDR2 is SYDVKM. The CDR3 loop reads CASSLTGSMVYNEQFF. In nucleotides, the CDR3 is TGTGCCAGCAGTTTAACAGGGTCAATGGTCTACAATGAGCAGTTCTTC.

This sequence joins TRBV9 and TRBJ1-1; D gene ambiguous. This CDR3 region has 13 residues. Trimming pared 1 base from V and 5 bases from J, leaving 9 bases between. Per germline, CDR1 SGDLS and CDR2 YYNGEE. The DNA for the CDR3 is TGTGCCAGCAGCGTACACCTGAGGACTGAAGCTTTCTTT. It encodes CASSVHLRTEAFF.

The chain joins TRBV6-1 to TRBJ1-1, with a tentative D call TRBD1 (6 bases). The V end lost 2 bases, the J end lost 1 base, and 14 bases lay between the germline ends. CDR3 length: 16 amino acids. Germline loops: CDR1 MNHNS, CDR2 SASEGT. CDR3 nucleotides: TGTGCCAGCAGTGAAAAGGCCGGACAGAAGAACACTGAAGCTTTCTTT. This encodes CASSEKAGQKNTEAFF.

This clone has just a few counts. This chain links TRBV6-5 with TRBJ2-5; 11 nucleotides match TRBD2. V trimming: 2 bases; J trimming: 4 bases; junction bases outside the gene matches: 3. The CDR3 spans 15 residues. Germline V CDR1 and CDR2: MNHEY, SVGAGI. CDR3 DNA: TGTGCCAGCAGTTACCAGACTAGCGGGGTAGAGACCCAGTACTTC. Translation gives CASSYQTSGVETQYF.

The CDR3 bases are TGTGCCAGCAGTCCAAAAGGGACAGATTATCAGCCCCAGCATTTT. The encoded protein is CASSPKGTDYQPQHF. The rearrangement uses TRBV6-2 or TRBV6-3 and TRBJ1-5; 7 bases fit TRBD1. Per germline, CDR1 MNHEY and CDR2 SVGEGT. This CDR3 has 15 amino acids. J lost 5 bases, V lost 5 bases, and 9 bases had no gene match.

This chain connects TRBV7-2 to TRBJ2-5, with D uncertain. Deletions cut 1 base from V and 2 bases from J, with 14 bases between. The CDR3 runs 16 residues. From germline, CDR1 is SGHTA and CDR2 FQGNSA. CDR3 sequence: CASSLVGPQIQETQYF. The CDR3 bases are TGTGCCAGCAGCTTAGTGGGCCCTCAGATACAAGAGACCCAGTACTTC.

The chain is built from TRBV7-8 and TRBJ2-7; 12 bases map to TRBD1. CDR1 is SGHVS and CDR2 is FQNEAQ in the germline V gene. After removal of 5 bases from V and 2 bases from J, the junction contained 4 bases not matched to a gene. This CDR3 comprises 15 residues. DNA of the CDR3: TGTGCCAGCAGCATCCGGGACAGGGGGCCCTACGAGCAGTACTTC. Its protein is CASSIRDRGPYEQYF.

J is TRBJ2-7 and V is TRBV12-2; no check of the table's D call, TRBD2, against the DNA was made. TRBV12-2 is annotated as a pseudogene. The CDR3 has 22 residues. The CDR3 DNA reads TGTGCAAGTCGCTTAGCGCGGATGGTCTCAGGGACTTTTGATCCCGGGACCTACGAGCAGTACTTC. This translates into CASRLARMVSGTFDPGTYEQYF.

This clone was observed a handful of times. The chain joins TRBV6-2 or TRBV6-3 to TRBJ2-1; 8 bases line up with TRBD2. Looked up from germline, CDR1 is MNHEY and CDR2 is SVGEGT. Trimming took 2 bases from V and 13 from J; bases not matched to a gene: 10. This CDR3 region has 14 residues. In DNA form, the CDR3 reads TGTGCCAGCAGTTACCGGCTAGAGCGGGGGACACAGTTCTTC. Amino acids: CASSYRLERGTQFF.

The gene calls are TRBV7-2 and TRBJ1-2; D is possibly TRBD1 (6 bases). The V gene lost 5 bases and the J gene lost 9 bases, with 13 bases spanning the gap. Per the germline V gene, CDR1 is SGHTA and CDR2 is FQGNSA. The CDR3 is 12 residues long. CDR3 DNA: TGTGCCAGCAGCATGTACAGGGAAAGCTACACCTTC. It specifies CASSMYRESYTF.

The chain's CDR3 is CASSRGTVGPNEQFF. The CDR3 DNA reads as TGTGCCAGCAGTAGAGGGACAGTAGGGCCCAATGAGCAGTTCTTC. The chain has TRBV27 and TRBJ2-1; 7 bases are a match to TRBD1. CDR1 MNHEY and CDR2 SMNVEV come from the germline V gene (reference sequence). J lost 6 bases, V lost 5 bases, and 10 bases had no gene match. The CDR3 is made up of 15 amino acids.

This clone was counted a single time. V usage is TRBV9 and J usage is TRBJ2-1, with 7 bases that match TRBD2. The germline CDR1 and CDR2 sequences are SGDLS and YYNGEE. The CDR3 has 15 residues. J gave up 5 bases and V 4 bases, and 9 bases lay outside the gene matches. CDR3 sequence (DNA): TGTGCCAGCAGCCTACGGGCTAGCGGAGACAATGAGCAGTTCTTC. It specifies CASSLRASGDNEQFF.

This chain uses TRBV3-1 (or the pseudogene TRBV3-2) with TRBJ1-4; D gene unclear. Germline V CDR1 and CDR2: LGHDT, YNNKEL (reference sequence). This CDR3 has 14 residues. Trimming took off 3 bases at V and 7 bases at J, with 12 bases between the two ends. Here the CDR3 reads CASSQRVGSEKLFF. CDR3 sequence (DNA): TGTGCCAGCAGCCAGAGGGTGGGTAGTGAAAAACTGTTTTTT.

The J gene is TRBJ2-1, the V gene TRBV9, with D possibly being TRBD1 (7 bases). Trimming pared 4 bases from V and 4 bases from J, leaving 27 bases between. CDR1 is SGDLS and CDR2 is YYNGEE in the germline V gene. The CDR3 consists of 19 residues. CDR3 coding DNA: TGTGCCAGCAGCAGTAGGGGCAACAGGGGACTGGGGGAGTACAATGAGCAGTTCTTC. Protein: CASSSRGNRGLGEYNEQFF.

V gene TRBV5-6 combines with J gene TRBJ2-6; D remains ambiguous. Germline V CDR1 and CDR2: SGHDT, YYEEEE. Trimming took off 0 bases at V and 0 bases at J, with 10 bases between the two ends. The CDR3 runs to 17 residues. The CDR3 region is CASSLGASSSGANVLTF. CDR3 bases: TGTGCCAGCAGCTTGGGGGCCTCGAGCTCTGGGGCCAACGTCCTGACTTTC.

This clone was seen just once. V is TRBV28 and J is TRBJ1-2; no clear D. V lost 5 bases to trimming and J lost 10 bases, with 20 bases between them. The CDR3 runs 14 residues. Germline V gene data show CDR1 as MDHEN and CDR2 as SYDVKM. Here the CDR3 DNA reads TGTGCCAGCAGTCTCTCCGCGGCCTTCTATACCTACACCTTC. Protein product: CASSLSAAFYTYTF.